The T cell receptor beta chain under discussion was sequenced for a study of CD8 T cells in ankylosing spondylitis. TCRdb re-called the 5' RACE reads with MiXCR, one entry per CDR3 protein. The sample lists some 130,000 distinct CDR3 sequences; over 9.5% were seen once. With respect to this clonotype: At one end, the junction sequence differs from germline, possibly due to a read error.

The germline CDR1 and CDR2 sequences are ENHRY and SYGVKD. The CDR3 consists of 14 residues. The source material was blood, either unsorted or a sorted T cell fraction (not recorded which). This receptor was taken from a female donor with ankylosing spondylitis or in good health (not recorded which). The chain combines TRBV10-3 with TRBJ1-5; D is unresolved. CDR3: CATSDRNSNQPQHF. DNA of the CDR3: TGTGCCACCAGTGATAGGAATAGCAATCAGCCCCAGCATTTT.